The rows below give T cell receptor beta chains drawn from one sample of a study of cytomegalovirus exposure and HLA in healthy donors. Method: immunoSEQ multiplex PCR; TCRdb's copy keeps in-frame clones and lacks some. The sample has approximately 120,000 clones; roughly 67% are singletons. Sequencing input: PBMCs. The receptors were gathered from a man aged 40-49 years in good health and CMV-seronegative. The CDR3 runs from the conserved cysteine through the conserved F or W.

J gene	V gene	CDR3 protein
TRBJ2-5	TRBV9	CASSSSMTSGGAETQYF
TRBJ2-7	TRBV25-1	CASTPFEAGELHEQYF
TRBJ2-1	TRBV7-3	CASSLLRRFGGAVYEQFF
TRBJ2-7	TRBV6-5	CANNPSGGHEQYF
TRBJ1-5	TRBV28	CASSFIPGTAHQPQHF
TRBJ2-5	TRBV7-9	CASSASERTSGVGGTQYF
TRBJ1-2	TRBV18	CASSPTRTDYGYTF
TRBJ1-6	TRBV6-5	CASSYSGGNSPLHF
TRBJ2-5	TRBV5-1	CASGHEGLGEQYF
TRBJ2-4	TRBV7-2	CASSPPGKNIQYF
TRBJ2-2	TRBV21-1	CASSKGGRGCNTGELFF
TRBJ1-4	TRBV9	CASSVSSVGEKLFF
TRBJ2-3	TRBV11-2	CASSLDRQGGQYF
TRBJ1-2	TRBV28	CGCWGQNIANYGYTF
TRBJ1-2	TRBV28	CASSQSGTRGYGYTF
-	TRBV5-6	CASSPLTSGYSYEQYF
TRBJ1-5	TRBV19	CASSISVYSNQPQHF
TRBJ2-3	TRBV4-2	CASSQYSGGATDTQYF
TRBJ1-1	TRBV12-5	CASGGQAGNTEAFF
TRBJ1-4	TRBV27	CASKRGVTNEKLFF
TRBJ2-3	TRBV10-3	CAISESERGSTDTQYF
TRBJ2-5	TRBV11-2	CASSFEPQETQYF
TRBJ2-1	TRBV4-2	CASSQALDSYQQFF
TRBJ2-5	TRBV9	CASSVSSGGPETQYF
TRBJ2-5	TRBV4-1	CASSHIPGAGGIYF
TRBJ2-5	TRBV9	CASSVQGGEGETQYF
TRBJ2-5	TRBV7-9	CASSTILGGVQETQYF
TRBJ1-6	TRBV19	CASSIRPTGDSPLHF
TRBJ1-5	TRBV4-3	CASSPKAWGRDDQPQHF
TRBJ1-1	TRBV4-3	CASSQDLRQGWNTEAFF
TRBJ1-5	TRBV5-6	CASSFQGVSSQPQHF
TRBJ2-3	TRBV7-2	CASSRAVRGLSTDTQYF
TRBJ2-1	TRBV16	CASSQGTSGGPNYNEQFF
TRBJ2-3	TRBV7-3	CASSPGTSGTDTQYF
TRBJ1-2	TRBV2	CASSDTGNYGYTF
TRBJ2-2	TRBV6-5	CASNAGTGITGELFF
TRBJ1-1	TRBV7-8	CASSLRTGRYGTEAFF
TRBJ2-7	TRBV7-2	CASSLGGPSYEQYF
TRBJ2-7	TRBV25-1	CASSGGGGRVSDEQYF